This TCR beta chain was captured by sequencing in a study of cytomegalovirus exposure and HLA in healthy donors. Primers included in the PCR were 60 Vbeta and 13 Jbeta primers. TCRdb's table, derived via immunoSEQ multiplex PCR, lists solely in-frame clones and lacks some. The data show some 150,000 clones, about 70% seen once. This CDR3 comprises 17 residues. Germline lookup yields CDR1 SGDLS and CDR2 YYNGEE. V was clipped by 4 bases and J by 0 bases, with 17 bases between them. Study-wide findings and caveats: A further, later analysis showed that HLA-associated TCR beta chains (compared with equally common others) were more clonally expanded.

Notes on this clone: The antigen is unknown.

This clonotype originated in a young man in good health and CMV-seronegative. J is TRBJ2-1 and V is TRBV9; D possibly corresponds to TRBD1 (6 bases). The sequenced material came from PBMCs. The CDR3 spells CASSPRDTLSSYNEQFF. CDR3 sequence (DNA): TGTGCCAGCAGCCCACGGGACACCCTGAGCTCCTACAATGAGCAGTTCTTC.